The 20 T cell receptor beta chains below come from one sample, sequenced in a study of human T cells and chemical hapten exposure. What the library attached to individual cDNA molecules were unique molecular identifiers. TCRdb used MiXCR to reprocess the reads, holding one entry per CDR3 protein. Among about 2,600 distinct CDR3 sequences listed, 46% were seen once. Indicated treatment: therapeutic diphenylcyclopropenone sensitization with weekly scalp DPC. Material: whole blood, obtained before DPC sensitization or 2, 6, or about 24 weeks after (not recorded which). The origin of the receptors is an adult with alopecia areata. Some clones in this sample may be carry-over from other donors' samples. This table probably holds off-target reads from a library built for another chain.

This chain connects TRBV11-2 to TRBJ2-1; D gene ambiguous. V lost 1 base and J 8 bases, leaving 9 bases between the germline ends. CDR3 length equals 13 residues. CDR1 SGHAT and CDR2 FQNNGV come from the germline V gene. The CDR3 loop reads CASSLGLPDEQFF. In nucleotides, the CDR3 is TGTGCCAGCAGCTTAGGCCTCCCCGATGAGCAGTTCTTC.

The chain recombines TRBV7-6 with TRBJ2-2; D uncertain. This CDR3 is built from 13 residues. The V end was cut by 1 base, the J end by 5 bases, with 5 bases between. Germline V lookup: CDR1 SGHVS, CDR2 FNYEAQ. The CDR3 nucleotides are TGTGCCAGCAGCTTAGTAGAGACCGGGGAGCTGTTTTTT. Protein sequence: CASSLVETGELFF.

The chain links TRBV30 to TRBJ2-2, with D perhaps TRBD2 (5 bases). The CDR3 length is 14 residues. Trimming removed 4 bases at V and 4 bases at J, with 13 bases between. Germline V gene data show CDR1 as GTSNPN and CDR2 as SVGIG (reference sequence). CDR3 DNA: TGTGCCTGGACACTGAGGGTCTCCACCGGGGAGCTGTTTTTT. It codes for CAWTLRVSTGELFF.

This clonotype was found a few times. The chain couples TRBV6-2 or TRBV6-3 to TRBJ2-1, with a tentative D call TRBD2 (5 bases). Germline V gene data show CDR1 as MNHEY and CDR2 as SVGEGT. The CDR3 has 11 amino acids. The V end was cut by 5 bases, the J end by 9 bases, with 8 bases between. CDR3 bases: TGTGCCAGCAGTCTAGCCTCTGAGCAGTTCTTC. Its translation: CASSLASEQFF.

In this sample, this clonotype turned up once. The V call is TRBV2, the J call TRBJ2-3; 13 positions match TRBD2. Germline V gene data show CDR1 as SNHLY and CDR2 as FYNNEI. This CDR3 contains 16 residues. V lost 5 bases, J lost 5 bases, and 7 bases stayed unmatched. The CDR3 protein is CASSLRTSGSVDTQYF. In nucleotides, the CDR3 is TGTGCCAGCAGTCTCCGGACTAGCGGGAGTGTAGATACGCAGTATTTT.

This chain uses TRBV6-2 or TRBV6-3 with TRBJ2-1; TRBD1 agrees at 10 bases. The J segment lost 8 bases and the V segment lost 6 bases, leaving 13 bases of the junction unmatched. Germline V gives CDR1 MNHEY, CDR2 SVGEGT. The CDR3 loop spans 16 amino acids. CDR3 sequence (DNA): TGTGCCAGCAGACCCACCTCTTCGACAGGGGGCGATGAGCAGTTCTTC. Protein sequence: CASRPTSSTGGDEQFF.

This clonotype came up a few times. The chain carries TRBV6-6 and TRBJ1-6; D may be TRBD1 (5 bases). CDR3 length: 13 amino acids. Per germline, CDR1 MNHNY and CDR2 SVGAGI (reference sequence). Trimming took 2 bases from V and 7 from J, leaving 6 bases between them. As DNA, the CDR3 is TGTGCCAGCAGTTACGGGGACAATTCACCCCTCCACTTT. This gives the protein CASSYGDNSPLHF.

CDR3 residues: CASSSERDLTDTQYF. The CDR3 coding sequence is TGTGCCAGCAGCTCCGAGCGGGATTTGACAGATACGCAGTATTTT. The rearrangement links TRBV7-6 to TRBJ2-3, with 7 bases fitting TRBD2. The V segment lost 4 bases and the J segment 3 bases; nucleotides outside the gene matches: 7. In germline, CDR1 is SGHVS, CDR2 FNYEAQ. The CDR3 extends over 15 amino acids.

This clonotype was seen a handful of times. The chain has TRBV9 and TRBJ2-5; maybe TRBD2 (5 bases). This CDR3 region has 13 residues. V lost 0 bases to trimming and J lost 9 bases, with 12 bases between them. Germline V lookup: CDR1 SGDLS, CDR2 YYNGEE. The CDR3 nucleotides are TGTGCCAGCAGCGTAGCTGACCCCGGGGCCCAGTACTTC. This sequence encodes CASSVADPGAQYF.

This clonotype came up a few times. The CDR3 reads CASSRGLYNEQFF. The CDR3 DNA follows: TGTGCCAGCAGCCGCGGATTATACAATGAGCAGTTCTTC. The chain carries TRBV6-6 and TRBJ2-1, with D hard to call. Germline lookup yields CDR1 MNHNY and CDR2 SVGAGI (reference sequence). The CDR3 totals 13 residues. Between the trimmed V and J ends, which lost 6 bases and 4 bases, there was a span of 10 bases.

Relative to its sample, this clonotype is large. The gene calls are TRBV12-3 or TRBV12-4 and TRBJ2-7; possibly TRBD1 for D (6 bases). CDR3 length equals 15 residues. With 4 bases removed from V and 0 bases from J, the gap between germline ends came to 13 bases. The CDR3 sequence is CASSSTGQSSYEQYF. DNA of the CDR3: TGTGCCAGCAGTTCGACAGGCCAAAGCTCCTACGAGCAGTACTTC.

The V call is TRBV18, the J call TRBJ2-1; a weak D match, TRBD1 (6 bases). Germline values: CDR1 KGHSH, CDR2 LQKENI. V gave up 3 bases and J gave up 2 bases, with 11 bases separating them. The CDR3 has 15 residues. In DNA, the CDR3 is TGTGCCAGCTCACCTCACAGGGTCCCCTACAATGAGCAGTTCTTC. Residues: CASSPHRVPYNEQFF.

The chain carries TRBV18 and TRBJ2-2; D ambiguous. CDR3 length: 15 amino acids. Germline CDR1 reads KGHSH; CDR2 reads LQKENI. V lost 0 bases and J 6 bases, leaving 11 bases between the germline ends. The CDR3 DNA reads TGTGCCAGCTCACCACCGGAACAGCCCCCCGGGGAGCTGTTTTTT. Encoded protein: CASSPPEQPPGELFF. Using reference TRBV18 and TRBJ2-2 for the parts outside the CDR3, the full variable domain is NAGVMQNPRHLVRRRGQEARLRCSPMKGHSHVYWYRQLPEEGLKFMVYLQKENIIDESGMPKERFSAEFPKEGPSILRIQQVVRGDSAAYFCASSPPEQPPGELFFGEGSRLTVL.

This clonotype was found a few times. The chain is built from TRBV5-5 and TRBJ2-7; TRBD2 aligns across 7 bases. Trimming cost V 4 bases and J 5 bases; bases outside gene matches: 15. Germline V gene data show CDR1 as SGHKS and CDR2 as YYEKEE (reference sequence). CDR3 length: 16 residues. The chain's CDR3 is CASSPPSGLAVDEQYF. CDR3 sequence (DNA): TGTGCCAGCAGCCCTCCCTCTGGGCTAGCGGTGGACGAGCAGTACTTC. Full variable domain (remainder filled in from reference TRBV5-5 and TRBJ2-7): DAGVTQSPTHLIKTRGQQVTLRCSPISGHKSVSWYQQVLGQGPQFIFQYYEKEERGRGNFPDRFSARQFPNYSSELNVNALLLGDSALYLCASSPPSGLAVDEQYFGPGTRLTVT.

V is TRBV20-1 and J is TRBJ2-7; D possibly corresponds to TRBD2 (6 bases). This CDR3 has 13 residues. The germline CDR1 and CDR2 sequences are DFQATT and SNEGSKA (reference sequence). The chain's CDR3 is CTVSGRHSYEQYF. The DNA of the CDR3 is TGCACCGTCAGCGGGCGTCACTCCTACGAGCAGTACTTC.

This clonotype came up a few times. The rearrangement joins TRBV11-1 to TRBJ2-3; D call uncertain. Germline-derived CDR1 and CDR2 are SGHAT and FQDESV (reference sequence). The V end was cut by 2 bases, the J end by 2 bases, with 11 bases between. The CDR3 covers 15 residues. CDR3 sequence: CASSLSLHPTDTQYF. The CDR3 region has the DNA TGTGCCAGCAGCTTATCCTTGCACCCCACAGATACGCAGTATTTT.

The chain carries TRBV6-5 and TRBJ2-1; tentative D call: TRBD2 (6 bases). The CDR3 spans 13 residues. The V and J ends lost 5 bases and 6 bases respectively, with 11 bases between them. The germline V gene has CDR1 MNHEY and CDR2 SVGAGI. The chain's CDR3 is CASSDYGGNEQFF. Written as DNA, the CDR3 is TGTGCCAGCAGTGACTACGGGGGCAATGAGCAGTTCTTC.

The gene calls are TRBV7-9 and TRBJ2-3; D call uncertain. CDR1 and CDR2 (germline): SEHNR, FQNEAQ (reference sequence). The V gene lost 3 bases and the J gene lost 6 bases, with 4 bases spanning the gap. There are 11 residues in the CDR3. The CDR3 sequence: CASSFTDTQYF. The CDR3 coding sequence is TGTGCCAGCAGCTTTACCGATACGCAGTATTTT.

The chain combines TRBV9 with TRBJ2-1; possible D gene TRBD2, 6 bases. The CDR3 loop spans 15 amino acids. Germline values: CDR1 SGDLS, CDR2 YYNGEE. The V and J ends lost 4 bases and 6 bases respectively, with 17 bases between them. The DNA of the CDR3 is TGTGCCAGCAGCCTTAGCGGTCGCCTCGGCAATGAGCAGTTCTTC. Its protein is CASSLSGRLGNEQFF.

Relative to its sample, this clonotype is large. The chain links TRBV7-9 to TRBJ2-1; 12 bases match TRBD2. V lost 5 bases to trimming and J lost 6 bases; unmatched junction nucleotides: 8. Germline-derived CDR1 and CDR2 are SEHNR and FQNEAQ (reference sequence). The CDR3 spans 16 residues. CDR3 bases: TGTGCCAGCAGCGGATCCGGGACTAGCGGGCCCAATGAGCAGTTCTTC. Residues: CASSGSGTSGPNEQFF.